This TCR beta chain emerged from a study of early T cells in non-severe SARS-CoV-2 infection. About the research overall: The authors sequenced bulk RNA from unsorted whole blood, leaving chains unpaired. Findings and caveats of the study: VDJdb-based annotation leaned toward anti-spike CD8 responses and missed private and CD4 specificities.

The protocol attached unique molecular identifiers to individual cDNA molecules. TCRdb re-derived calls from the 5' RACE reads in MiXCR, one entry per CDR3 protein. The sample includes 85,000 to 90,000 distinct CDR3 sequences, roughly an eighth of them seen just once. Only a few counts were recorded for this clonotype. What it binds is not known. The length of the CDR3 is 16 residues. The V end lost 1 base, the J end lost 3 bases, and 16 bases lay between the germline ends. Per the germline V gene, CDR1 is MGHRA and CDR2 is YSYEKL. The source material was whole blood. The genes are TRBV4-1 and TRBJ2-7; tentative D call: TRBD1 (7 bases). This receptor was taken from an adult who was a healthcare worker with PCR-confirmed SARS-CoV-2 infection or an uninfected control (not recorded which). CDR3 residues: CASSQVEGAPDYEQYF. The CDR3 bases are TGCGCCAGCAGCCAAGTGGAGGGGGCGCCTGACTACGAGCAGTACTTC.